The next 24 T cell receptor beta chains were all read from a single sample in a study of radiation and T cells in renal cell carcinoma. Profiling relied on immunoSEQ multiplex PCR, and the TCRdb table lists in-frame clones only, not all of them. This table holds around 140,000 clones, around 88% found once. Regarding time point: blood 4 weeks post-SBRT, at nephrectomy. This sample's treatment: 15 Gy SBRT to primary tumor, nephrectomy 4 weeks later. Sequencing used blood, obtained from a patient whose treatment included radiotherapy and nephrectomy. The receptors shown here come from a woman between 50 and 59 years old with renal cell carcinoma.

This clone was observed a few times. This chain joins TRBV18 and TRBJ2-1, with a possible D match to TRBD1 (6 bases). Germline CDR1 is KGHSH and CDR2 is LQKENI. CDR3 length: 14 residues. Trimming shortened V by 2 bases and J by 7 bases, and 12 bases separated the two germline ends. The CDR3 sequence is CASSPFAGDNEQFF. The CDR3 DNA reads TGTGCCAGCTCACCATTTGCAGGGGATAATGAGCAGTTCTTC. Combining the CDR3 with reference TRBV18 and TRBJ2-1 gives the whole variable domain NAGVMQNPRHLVRRRGQEARLRCSPMKGHSHVYWYRQLPEEGLKFMVYLQKENIIDESGMPKERFSAEFPKEGPSILRIQQVVRGDSAAYFCASSPFAGDNEQFFGPGTRLTVL.

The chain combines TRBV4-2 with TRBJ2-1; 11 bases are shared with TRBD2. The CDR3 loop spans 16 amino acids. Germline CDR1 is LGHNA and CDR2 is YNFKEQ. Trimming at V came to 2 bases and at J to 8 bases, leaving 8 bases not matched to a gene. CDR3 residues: CASSQSRTSGSHEQFF. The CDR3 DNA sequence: TGTGCCAGCAGCCAATCGCGCACTAGCGGGAGTCATGAGCAGTTCTTC.

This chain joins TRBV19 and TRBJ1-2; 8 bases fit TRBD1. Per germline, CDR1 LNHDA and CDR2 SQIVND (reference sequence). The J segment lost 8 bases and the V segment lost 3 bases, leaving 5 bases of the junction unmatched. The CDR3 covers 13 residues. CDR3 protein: CASSMRTGPGYTF. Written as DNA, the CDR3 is TGTGCCAGTAGTATGAGGACAGGGCCCGGCTACACCTTC. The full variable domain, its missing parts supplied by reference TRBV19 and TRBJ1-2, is DGGITQSPKYLFRKEGQNVTLSCEQNLNHDAMYWYRQDPGQGLRLIYYSQIVNDFQKGDIAEGYSVSREKKESFPLTVTSAQKNPTAFYLCASSMRTGPGYTFGSGTRLTVV.

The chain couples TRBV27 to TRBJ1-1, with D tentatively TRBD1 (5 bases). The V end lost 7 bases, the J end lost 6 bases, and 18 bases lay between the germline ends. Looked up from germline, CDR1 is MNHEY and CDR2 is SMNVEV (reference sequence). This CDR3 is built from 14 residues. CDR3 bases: TGTGCCAGCATGCGGGCCGGGGGTTCAGCTGAAGCTTTCTTT. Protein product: CASMRAGGSAEAFF.

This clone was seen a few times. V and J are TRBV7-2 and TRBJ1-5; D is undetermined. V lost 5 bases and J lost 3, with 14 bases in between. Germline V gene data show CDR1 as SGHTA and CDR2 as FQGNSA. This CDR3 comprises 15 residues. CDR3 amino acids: CASSQTTDLNQPQHF. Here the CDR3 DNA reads TGTGCCAGCAGCCAAACTACGGACCTCAATCAGCCCCAGCATTTT.

The CDR3 sequence: CASSYLQGAIEQYF. The DNA of the CDR3 is TGTGCCAGCAGTTACCTACAGGGGGCGATAGAGCAGTACTTC. V usage is TRBV28 and J usage is TRBJ2-7; TRBD1 agrees at 9 bases. The CDR3 spans 14 residues. The ends lost 4 bases at V and 7 bases at J; junction bases unmatched: 8. In germline, CDR1 is MDHEN, CDR2 SYDVKM.

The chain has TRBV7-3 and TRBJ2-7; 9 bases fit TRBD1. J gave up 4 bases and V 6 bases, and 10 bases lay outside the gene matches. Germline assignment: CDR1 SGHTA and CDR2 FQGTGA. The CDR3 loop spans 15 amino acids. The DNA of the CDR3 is TGTGCCAGCAGAGAGAGACCGGGACAGGGTTACGAGCAGTACTTC. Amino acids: CASRERPGQGYEQYF.

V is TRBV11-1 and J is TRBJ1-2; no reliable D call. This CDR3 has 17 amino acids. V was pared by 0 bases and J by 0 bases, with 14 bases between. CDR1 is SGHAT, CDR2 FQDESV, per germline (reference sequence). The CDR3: CASSLARVGRANYGYTF. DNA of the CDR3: TGTGCCAGCAGCTTAGCGCGGGTGGGCAGAGCTAACTATGGCTACACCTTC.

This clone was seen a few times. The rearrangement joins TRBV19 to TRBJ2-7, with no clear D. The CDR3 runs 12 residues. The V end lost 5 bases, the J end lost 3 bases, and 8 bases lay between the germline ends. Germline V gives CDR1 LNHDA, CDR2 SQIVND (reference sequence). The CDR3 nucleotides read TGTGCCAGTAGTGACGACCGCTACGAGCAGTACTTC. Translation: CASSDDRYEQYF.

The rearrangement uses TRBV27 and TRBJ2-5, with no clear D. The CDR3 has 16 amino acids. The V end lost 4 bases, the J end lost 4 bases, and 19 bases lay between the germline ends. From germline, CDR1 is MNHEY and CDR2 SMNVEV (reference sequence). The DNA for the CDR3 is TGTGCCAGCAGTTCGTCAAGACTTGGATGGTCAGAGACCCAGTACTTC. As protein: CASSSSRLGWSETQYF.

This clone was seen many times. Written as DNA, the CDR3 is TGCGCCAGCAGCCTCCGACAGGGGAACGAAAAACTGTTTTTT. This gives the protein CASSLRQGNEKLFF. The V call is TRBV5-1, the J call TRBJ1-4; 8 bases line up with TRBD1. J lost 8 bases, V lost 4 bases, and 7 bases had no gene match. The length of the CDR3 is 14 residues. CDR1 is SGHRS, CDR2 YFSETQ, per germline.

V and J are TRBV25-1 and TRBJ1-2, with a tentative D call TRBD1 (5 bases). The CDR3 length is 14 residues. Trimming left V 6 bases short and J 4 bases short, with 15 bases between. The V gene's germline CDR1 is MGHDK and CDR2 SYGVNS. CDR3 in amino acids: CASSPSGPIYGYTF. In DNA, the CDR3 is TGTGCCAGCAGCCCCTCGGGACCGATCTATGGCTACACCTTC.

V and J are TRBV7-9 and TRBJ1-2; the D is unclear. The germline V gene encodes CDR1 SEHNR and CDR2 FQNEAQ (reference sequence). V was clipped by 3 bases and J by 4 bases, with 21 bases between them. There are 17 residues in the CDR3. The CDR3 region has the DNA TGTGCCAGCAGCTTCTCCGGGGAGCGACCCCAAGGCTATGGCTACACCTTC. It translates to CASSFSGERPQGYGYTF.

CDR3 sequence (DNA): TGTGCCAGCAGTTTAGGCGGGGGAAACTTCATGAACACTGAAGCTTTCTTT. Its translation is CASSLGGGNFMNTEAFF. The chain recombines TRBV28 with TRBJ1-1, with D perhaps matching TRBD1 (5 bases). Trimming stripped 2 bases from V and 0 bases from J, with 16 bases between. Germline V CDR1 and CDR2: MDHEN, SYDVKM. This CDR3 has 17 residues.

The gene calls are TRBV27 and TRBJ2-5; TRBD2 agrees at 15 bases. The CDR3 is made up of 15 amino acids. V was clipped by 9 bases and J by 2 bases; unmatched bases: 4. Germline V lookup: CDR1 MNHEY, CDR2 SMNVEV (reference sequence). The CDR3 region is CASQGLAGGQETQYF. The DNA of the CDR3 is TGTGCCAGTCAAGGACTAGCGGGAGGGCAAGAGACCCAGTACTTC.

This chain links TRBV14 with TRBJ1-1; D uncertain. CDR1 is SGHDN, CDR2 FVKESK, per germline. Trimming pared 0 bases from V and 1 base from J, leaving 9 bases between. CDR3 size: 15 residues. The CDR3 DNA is TGTGCCAGCAGCCAAGATGGGTACGAGAACACTGAAGCTTTCTTT. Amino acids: CASSQDGYENTEAFF.

The CDR3 here is CASSEAGESDTQYF. CDR3 nucleotide sequence: TGCGCCAGCAGTGAGGCGGGAGAATCCGATACGCAGTATTTT. J is TRBJ2-3 and V is TRBV10-1; 7 nucleotides match TRBD2. Germline lookup yields CDR1 WNHNN and CDR2 SYGVQD (reference sequence). The CDR3 sequence is 14 residues long. Trimming took 2 bases from V and 6 from J; bases not matched to a gene: 5.

CDR3 protein: CASSLRADTQYF. CDR3 nucleotide sequence: TGTGCCAGCAGCCTCAGGGCAGATACGCAGTATTTT. This chain joins TRBV7-2 and TRBJ2-3; tentative D call: TRBD1 (5 bases). The V gene lost 5 bases and the J gene lost 4 bases, with 7 bases spanning the gap. Germline V gene lookup returns CDR1 SGHTA and CDR2 FQGNSA. The CDR3 extends over 12 amino acids.

CDR3 coding DNA: TGCGCCAGCAGCCAAGATTTTCAGCAACAGGGCATTCATGGCTACACCTTC. This codes for CASSQDFQQQGIHGYTF. The chain is built from TRBV4-3 and TRBJ1-2, with D possibly matching TRBD1 (6 bases). V lost 0 bases and J lost 6, with 20 bases in between. This CDR3 spans 17 amino acids. Germline lookup yields CDR1 LGHNA and CDR2 YSLEER.

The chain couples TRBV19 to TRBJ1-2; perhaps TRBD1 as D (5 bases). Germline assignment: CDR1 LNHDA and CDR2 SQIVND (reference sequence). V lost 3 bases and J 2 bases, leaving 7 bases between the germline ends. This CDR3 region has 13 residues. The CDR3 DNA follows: TGTGCCAGTAGTATCGGGGGAAACTATGGCTACACCTTC. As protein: CASSIGGNYGYTF.

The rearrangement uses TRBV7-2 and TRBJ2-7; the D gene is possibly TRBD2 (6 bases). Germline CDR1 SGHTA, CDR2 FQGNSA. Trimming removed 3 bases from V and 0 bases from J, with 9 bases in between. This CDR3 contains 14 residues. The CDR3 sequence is CASSFWGLSYEQYF. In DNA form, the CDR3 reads TGTGCCAGCAGCTTCTGGGGACTCTCCTACGAGCAGTACTTC. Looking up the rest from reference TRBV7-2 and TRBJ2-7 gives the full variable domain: GAGVSQSPSNKVTEKGKDVELRCDPISGHTALYWYRQSLGQGLEFLIYFQGNSAPDKSGLPSDRFSAERTGGSVSTLTIQRTQQEDSAVYLCASSFWGLSYEQYFGPGTRLTVT.

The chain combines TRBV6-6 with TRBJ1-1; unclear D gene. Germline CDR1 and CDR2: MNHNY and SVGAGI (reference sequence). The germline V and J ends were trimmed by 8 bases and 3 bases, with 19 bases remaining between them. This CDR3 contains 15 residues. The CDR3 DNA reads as TGTGCCAGCTCCGTTGGCCCCCGATGGGACACTGAAGCTTTCTTT. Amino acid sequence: CASSVGPRWDTEAFF.

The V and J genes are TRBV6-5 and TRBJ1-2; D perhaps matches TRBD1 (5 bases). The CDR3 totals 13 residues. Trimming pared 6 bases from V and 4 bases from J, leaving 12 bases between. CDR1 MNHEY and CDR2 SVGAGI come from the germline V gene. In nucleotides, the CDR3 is TGTGCCAGCAGGCCAGGGATCGGCTATGGCTACACCTTC. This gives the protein CASRPGIGYGYTF.

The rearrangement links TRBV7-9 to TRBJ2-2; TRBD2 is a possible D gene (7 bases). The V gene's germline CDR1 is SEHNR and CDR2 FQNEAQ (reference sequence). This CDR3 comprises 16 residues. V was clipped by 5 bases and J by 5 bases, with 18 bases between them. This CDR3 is CASSPRGGGDTGELFF. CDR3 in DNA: TGTGCCAGCAGCCCTCGGGGAGGGGGAGATACCGGGGAGCTGTTTTTT. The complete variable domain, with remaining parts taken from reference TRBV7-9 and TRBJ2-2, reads DTGVSQNPRHKITKRGQNVTFRCDPISEHNRLYWYRQTLGQGPEFLTYFQNEAQLEKSRLLSDRFSAERPKGSFSTLEIQRTEQGDSAMYLCASSPRGGGDTGELFFGEGSRLTVL.